The sequence of this TCR beta chain was determined in a study of blood T cell repertoires in COVID-19. Only in-frame clones appear in the TCRdb table, and some are missing; sequencing was by immunoSEQ multiplex PCR. The data show 90,000 or so clones, roughly 90% seen once. This CDR3 is built from 13 residues. V lost 7 bases and J lost 0; bases outside the gene matches: 2. Germline assignment: CDR1 MDHEN and CDR2 SYDVKM. Sequencing was carried out using peripheral blood. The chain couples TRBV28 to TRBJ2-7; 8 nucleotides align to TRBD2. The sequence was collected from a woman older than 75 with active or convalescent COVID-19. CDR3 sequence: CASIGTSSYEQYF. As DNA, the CDR3 is TGTGCCAGCATAGGGACTAGCTCCTACGAGCAGTACTTC.